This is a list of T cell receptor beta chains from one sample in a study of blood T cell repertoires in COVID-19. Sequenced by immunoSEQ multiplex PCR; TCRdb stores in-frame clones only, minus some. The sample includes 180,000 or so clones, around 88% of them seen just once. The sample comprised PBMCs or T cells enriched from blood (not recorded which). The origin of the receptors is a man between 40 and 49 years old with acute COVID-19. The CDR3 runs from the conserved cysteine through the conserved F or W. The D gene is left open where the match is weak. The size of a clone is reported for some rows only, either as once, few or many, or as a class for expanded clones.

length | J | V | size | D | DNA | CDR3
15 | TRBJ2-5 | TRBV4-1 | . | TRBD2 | TGCGCCAGCAGGCACACCCGGACTAGCGGAGAGACCCAGTACTTC | CASRHTRTSGETQYF
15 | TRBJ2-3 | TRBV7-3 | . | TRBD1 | TGTGCCAGCAGCTTAATAGGGGACAGGGGGGATACGCAGTATTTT | CASSLIGDRGDTQYF
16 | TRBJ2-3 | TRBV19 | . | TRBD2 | TGTGCCAGTAGTCCGACTAGCGGGAGCCGCACAGATACGCAGTATTTT | CASSPTSGSRTDTQYF
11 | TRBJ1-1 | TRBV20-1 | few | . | TGCAGTGCTAGTTATGCGTCTGAAGCTTTCTTT | CSASYASEAFF
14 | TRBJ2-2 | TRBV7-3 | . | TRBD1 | TGTGCCAGCAGCTTGGGACAGTACACCGGGGAGCTGTTTTTT | CASSLGQYTGELFF
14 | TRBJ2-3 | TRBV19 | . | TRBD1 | TGTGCCAGTAGTACGACAGGGAGCACAGATACGCAGTATTTT | CASSTTGSTDTQYF
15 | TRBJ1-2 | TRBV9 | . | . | TGTGCCAGCAGCGTAGTTTCTGAGGCTAACTATGGCTACACCTTC | CASSVVSEANYGYTF
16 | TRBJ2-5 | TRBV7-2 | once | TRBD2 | TGTGCCAGCAGCTCGGGACTAGCGGGAGTCTCGGAGACCCAGTACTTC | CASSSGLAGVSETQYF
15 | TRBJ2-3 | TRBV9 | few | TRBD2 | TGTGCCAGCAGCGTAGGCGGGAGAAGCACAGATACGCAGTATTTT | CASSVGGRSTDTQYF
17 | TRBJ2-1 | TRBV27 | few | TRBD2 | TGTGCCAGCAGCAAGACTAGCGGGAGGCTGGGATACAATGAGCAGTTCTTC | CASSKTSGRLGYNEQFF
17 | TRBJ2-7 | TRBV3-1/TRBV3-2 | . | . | TGTGCCAGCAGCCAAGATCACAATGAGGGCGGTTTTTACGAGCAGTACTTC | CASSQDHNEGGFYEQYF
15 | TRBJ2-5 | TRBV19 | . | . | TGTGCCAGTAGTATAGATTCGAGGGTCCAAGAGACCCAGTACTTC | CASSIDSRVQETQYF
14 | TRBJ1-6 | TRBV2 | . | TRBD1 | TGTGCCAGCAGTCCCGGGACAGCGGATTCGTCCCTCCACTTT | CASSPGTADSSLHF
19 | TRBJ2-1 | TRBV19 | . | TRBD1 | TGTGCCAGTAGTTCAACCAGAATTCCCGGGACAGAGTCCTACAATGAGCAGTTCTTC | CASSSTRIPGTESYNEQFF
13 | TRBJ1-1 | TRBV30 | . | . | TGTGCCTGGAGTTTTCAATTGAACACTGAAGCTTTCTTT | CAWSFQLNTEAFF
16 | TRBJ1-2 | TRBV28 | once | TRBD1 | TGTGCCAGCAGTTATATAAACTTTGCAGGGGGCGATGGCTACACCTTC | CASSYINFAGGDGYTF
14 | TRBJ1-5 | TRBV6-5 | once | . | TGTGCCAGCAGTCGGACAGATAGCAATCAGCCCCAGCATTTT | CASSRTDSNQPQHF
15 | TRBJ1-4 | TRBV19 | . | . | TGTGCCAGTACCACAGGGTCCGGAACTAATGAAAAACTGTTTTTT | CASTTGSGTNEKLFF
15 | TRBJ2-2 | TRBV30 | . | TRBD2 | TGTGCCTGGAGTGGTGGCGGGAGGGCCGGCGGGGAGCTGTTTTTT | CAWSGGGRAGGELFF
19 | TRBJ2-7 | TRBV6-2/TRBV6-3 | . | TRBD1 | TGTGCCAGCAGTTACTCGATCCCTCCGAGGGGGCATAGCTCCTACGAGCAGTACTTC | CASSYSIPPRGHSSYEQYF
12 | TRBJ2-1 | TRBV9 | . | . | TGTGCCAGCGGGCAAGGGGGTATCGAGCAGTTCTTC | CASGQGGIEQFF
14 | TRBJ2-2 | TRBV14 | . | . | TGTGCCAGCAGCTCCCTTACGAACACCGGGGAGCTGTTTTTT | CASSSLTNTGELFF
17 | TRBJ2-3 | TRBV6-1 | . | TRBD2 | TGTGCCAGCAGTGAATGGAGAGCGGGGGTTAGCACAGATACGCAGTATTTT | CASSEWRAGVSTDTQYF
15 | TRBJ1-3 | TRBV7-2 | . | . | TGTGCCAGCAGCTTAAGCAGGGGTGAAGGAAACACCATATATTTT | CASSLSRGEGNTIYF
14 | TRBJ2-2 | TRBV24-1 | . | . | TGTGCCACCAGTCCAGGACTTTCCTTCGGGGAGCTGTTTTTT | CATSPGLSFGELFF
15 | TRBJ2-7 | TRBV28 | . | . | TGTGCCAGCAGTTTTGCAGGGATGGGTTCCTACGAGCAGTACTTC | CASSFAGMGSYEQYF
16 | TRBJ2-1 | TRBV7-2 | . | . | TGTGCCAGCAGTGACCCGGGACAAACAATTTACAATGAGCAGTTCTTC | CASSDPGQTIYNEQFF
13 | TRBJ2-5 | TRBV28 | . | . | TGTGCCATCTCCCCCACATCAAGAGAGACCCAGTACTTC | CAISPTSRETQYF